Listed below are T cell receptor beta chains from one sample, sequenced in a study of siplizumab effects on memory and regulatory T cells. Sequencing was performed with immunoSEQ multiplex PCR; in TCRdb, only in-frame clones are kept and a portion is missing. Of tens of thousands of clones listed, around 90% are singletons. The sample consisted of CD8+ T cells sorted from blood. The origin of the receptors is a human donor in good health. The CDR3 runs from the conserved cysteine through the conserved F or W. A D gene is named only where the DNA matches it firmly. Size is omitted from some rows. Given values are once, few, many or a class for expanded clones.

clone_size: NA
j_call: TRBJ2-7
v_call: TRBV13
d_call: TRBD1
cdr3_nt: TGTGCCAGCAGCTTACTGGGGGACAGATCCTACGAGCAGTACTTC
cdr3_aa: CASSLLGDRSYEQYF

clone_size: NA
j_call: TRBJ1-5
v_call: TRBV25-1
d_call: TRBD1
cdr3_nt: TGTGCCAACCCAGGGGGCGTACTCAGCAATCAGCCCCAGCATTTT
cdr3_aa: CANPGGVLSNQPQHF

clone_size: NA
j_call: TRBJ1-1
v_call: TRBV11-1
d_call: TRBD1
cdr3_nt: TGTGCCAGCAGCCACCGGGACAGGGACACTGAAGCTTTCTTT
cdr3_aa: CASSHRDRDTEAFF

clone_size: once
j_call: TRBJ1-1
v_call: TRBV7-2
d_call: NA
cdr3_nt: TGTGCCAGCAGCTTAGTGTCAGGGAATACTGAAGCTTTCTTT
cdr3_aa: CASSLVSGNTEAFF

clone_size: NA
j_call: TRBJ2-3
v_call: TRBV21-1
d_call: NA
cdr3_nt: TGTGCCAGCAGCAAAAGGACTAGCGGGGGGACAGATACGCAGTATTTT
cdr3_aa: CASSKRTSGGTDTQYF

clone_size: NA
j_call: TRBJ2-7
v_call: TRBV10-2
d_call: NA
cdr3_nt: TGCGCCAGCAGTTGGACAGCCAGCTCCTACGAGCAGTACTTC
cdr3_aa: CASSWTASSYEQYF

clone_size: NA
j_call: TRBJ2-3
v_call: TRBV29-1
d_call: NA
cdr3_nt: TGCAGCCTTACCGGGGGGCAGGAGGGGGATACGCAGTATTTT
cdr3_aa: CSLTGGQEGDTQYF

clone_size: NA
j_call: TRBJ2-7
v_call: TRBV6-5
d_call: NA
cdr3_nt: TGTGCCAGCAGTTATACGGGGTCCTACGAGCAGTACTTC
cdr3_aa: CASSYTGSYEQYF

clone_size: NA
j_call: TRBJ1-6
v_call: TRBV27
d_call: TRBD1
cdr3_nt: TGTGCCAGCAGTTTTCGACAGGGAACTAATTCACCCCTCCACTTT
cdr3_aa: CASSFRQGTNSPLHF

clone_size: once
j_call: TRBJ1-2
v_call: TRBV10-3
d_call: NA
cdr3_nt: TGTGCCATCAGTGAAACAGCAAGTCTCTATGGCTACACCTTC
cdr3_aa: CAISETASLYGYTF

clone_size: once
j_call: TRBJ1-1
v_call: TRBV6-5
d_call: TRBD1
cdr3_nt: TGTGCCAGCACCCCGGACAGGGGGTACACTGAAGCTTTCTTT
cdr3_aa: CASTPDRGYTEAFF

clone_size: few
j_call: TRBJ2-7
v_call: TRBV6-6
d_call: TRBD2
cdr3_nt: TGTGCCAGCAGTTCCGCGGGAGGCTACGAGCAGTACTTC
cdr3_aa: CASSSAGGYEQYF

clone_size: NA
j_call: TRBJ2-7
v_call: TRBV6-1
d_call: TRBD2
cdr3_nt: TGTGCCAGCAGGGGGACTAGCGGGGGCCGGGAGCAGTACTTC
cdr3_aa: CASRGTSGGREQYF

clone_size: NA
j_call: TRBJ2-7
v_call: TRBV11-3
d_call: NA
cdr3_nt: TGTGCCAGCAGCTTAGATCGGGGTGAGCAGTACTTC
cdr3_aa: CASSLDRGEQYF

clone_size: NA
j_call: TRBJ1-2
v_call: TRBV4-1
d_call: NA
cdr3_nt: TGCGCCAGCAGCCAACGGTCGGATACTAACTATGGCTACACCTTC
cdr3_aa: CASSQRSDTNYGYTF

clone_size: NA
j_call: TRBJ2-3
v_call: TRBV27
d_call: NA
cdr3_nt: TGTGCCAGCAGTTTATATAGAGAGACAGATACGCAGTATTTT
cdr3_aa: CASSLYRETDTQYF

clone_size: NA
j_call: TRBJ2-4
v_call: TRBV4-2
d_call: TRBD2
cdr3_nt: TGTGCCAGCAGCCAAGGTAGCGGGGGGGCGGTCAAAAACATTCAGTACTTC
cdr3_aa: CASSQGSGGAVKNIQYF

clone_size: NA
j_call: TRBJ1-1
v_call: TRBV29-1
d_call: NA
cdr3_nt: TGCAGCGTGGGGGGCGGGGTTCGATGGGCGACTTTCTTT
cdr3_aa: CSVGGGVRWATFF